The T cell receptor (beta chain) under discussion was sequenced for a study of blood T cell repertoires in COVID-19 (dated by TCRdb to about 2020). Regarding the study in general: Collaborator samples came from the United States, Italy and Spain and covered acute and convalescent phases of COVID-19. Where available, HLA class I and class II types were obtained from metadata supplied by the sample provider rather than from assay-based typing. The repertoires were released in a freely available public database intended as a resource for research on the immune response to SARS-CoV-2. The material from the prospective study consisted of cDNA or gDNA derived from T cells, B-cell-depleted T cells, or PBMCs. The samples were drawn from two sources: the first 160 participants of the ongoing ImmuneRACE study, and fewer than 1,500 subjects contributed by 6 global collaborators. The sample metadata nearly always contained a de-identified subject ID, COVID-19 status, age in years and sex. Subjects who had been exposed to COVID-19, were actively infected with it, or had recovered from it provided the deeply sampled blood TCRbeta repertoires that made up the dataset.

Each collaborating institution followed its own protocols to collect whole blood in K2EDTA tubes. For TCRbeta analysis, collaborator samples were shipped as frozen whole blood, as isolated PBMCs, or as DNA extracted from either sample type. Study-wide conclusions, independent of this receptor: Clinical and demographic metadata were provided uncurated, with the amount varying by source and participant.

Regarding this clone: Its recognized antigen is unknown. Per-base qualities were not stored, and no clone one base away is much larger.

Compared with germline, V lacks 6 bases and J lacks 0 bases; bases without a gene match: 5. CDR1 and CDR2, looked up from the germline V gene (reference sequence), are LGHDT and YNNKEL. Measured from the cysteine to the phenylalanine, the CDR3 is 15 residues long. Only the CDR3 DNA is retained, 45 bases long and in frame from the first base. The immunoSEQ Assay, a bias-controlled multiplex PCR, was used to amplify TCRbeta CDR3 regions from genomic DNA. Per the original workflow: The number of nucleated cells in each sample was estimated by amplification of reference gene primers within the assay. Sequence reads were collapsed and filtered to measure the absolute abundance of every unique TCRbeta CDR3 rearrangement. Productive Simpson clonality was computed per sample as the square root of Simpson's diversity index over productive rearrangements. TCRdb mirrors the immuneACCESS table, restricted to in-frame sequences. Some clones are absent from its copies; in checked studies, under half trace to an unresolved V gene, and the reason for the others is unknown. That table gives V, J and clone size, and the DNA gave D and trimming. Within this sample are approximately 230,000 clones, with around 80% of them counted one time only. The leading ten clones occupy 15% to 20% of the sample.

The sequence is built from TRBV3-1 (or the pseudogene TRBV3-2) and TRBJ2-3, with 8 bases aligning to TRBD1. Sequencing used peripheral blood. This sequence originates from a man in his thirties or forties with active or convalescent COVID-19. The CDR3 amino acid sequence is: CASRNRGASTDTQYF. DNA sequence: TGTGCCAGCAGGAACAGGGGGGCTAGCACAGATACGCAGTATTTT.